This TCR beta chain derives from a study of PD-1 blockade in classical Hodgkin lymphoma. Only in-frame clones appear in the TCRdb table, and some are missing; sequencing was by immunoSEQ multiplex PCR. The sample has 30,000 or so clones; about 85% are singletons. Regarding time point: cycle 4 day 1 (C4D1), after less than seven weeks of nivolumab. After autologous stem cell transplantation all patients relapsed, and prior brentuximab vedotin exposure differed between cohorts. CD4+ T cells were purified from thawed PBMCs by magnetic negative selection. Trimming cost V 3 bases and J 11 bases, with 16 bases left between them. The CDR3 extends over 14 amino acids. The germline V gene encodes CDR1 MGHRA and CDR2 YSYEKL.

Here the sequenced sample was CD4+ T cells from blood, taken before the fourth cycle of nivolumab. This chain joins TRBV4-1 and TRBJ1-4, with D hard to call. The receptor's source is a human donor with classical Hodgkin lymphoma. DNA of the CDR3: TGCGCCAGCAGCCAGATCTCGGGGATTGGGAAACTGTTTTTT. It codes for CASSQISGIGKLFF.